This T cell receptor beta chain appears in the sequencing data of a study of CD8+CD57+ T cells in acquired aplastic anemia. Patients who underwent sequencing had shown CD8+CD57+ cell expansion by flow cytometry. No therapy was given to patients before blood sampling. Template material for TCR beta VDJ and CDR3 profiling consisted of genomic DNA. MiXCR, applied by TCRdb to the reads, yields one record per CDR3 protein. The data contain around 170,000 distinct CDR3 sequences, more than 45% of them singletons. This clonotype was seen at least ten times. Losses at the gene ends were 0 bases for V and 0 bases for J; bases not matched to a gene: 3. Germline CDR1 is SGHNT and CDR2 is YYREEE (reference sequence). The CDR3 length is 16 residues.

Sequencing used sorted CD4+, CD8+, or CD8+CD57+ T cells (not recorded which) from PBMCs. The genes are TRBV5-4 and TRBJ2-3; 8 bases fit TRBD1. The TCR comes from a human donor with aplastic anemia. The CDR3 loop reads CASSLGRGRSTDTQYF. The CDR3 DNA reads TGTGCCAGCAGCTTGGGCAGGGGGCGAAGCACAGATACGCAGTATTTT.